The 13 T cell receptor beta chains given below trace back to one sample, sequenced in a study of immune evolution from preneoplasia to lung adenocarcinoma. Sequencing was performed with immunoSEQ multiplex PCR; in TCRdb, only in-frame clones are kept and a portion is missing. The sample includes roughly 5,400 clones, approximately 83% of them seen just once. Source material: FFPE invasive lung adenocarcinoma tissue. Receptor source: a person between 50 and 69 years old with lung adenocarcinoma.

About this clone: Sequence at one end of the junction differs from germline and may be a read error. The V call is TRBV7-8, the J call TRBJ2-3; D possibly uses TRBD1 or TRBD2 (5 bases each). In germline, CDR1 is SGHVS, CDR2 FQNEAQ. The CDR3 has 13 residues. The CDR3 is CASQSGTTDTQYF. The CDR3 nucleotides read TGCGCGTCGCAATCTGGGACCACAGATACGCAGTATTTT.

A few counts support this clone. CDR3 residues: CAWSFNGQDTQYF. CDR3 DNA sequence: TGTGCCTGGAGTTTCAACGGACAAGATACGCAGTATTTT. The chain combines TRBV30 with TRBJ2-3; possibly TRBD1 for D (5 bases). V lost 2 bases and J 5 bases, leaving 11 bases between the germline ends. CDR1 and CDR2 (germline): GTSNPN, SVGIG (reference sequence). The CDR3 sequence is 13 residues long.

The chain joins TRBV9 to TRBJ2-3, with D maybe TRBD1 (6 bases). Trimming removed 0 bases at V and 6 bases at J, with 8 bases between. The CDR3 loop spans 13 amino acids. The germline V gene has CDR1 SGDLS and CDR2 YYNGEE. The CDR3 DNA reads as TGTGCCAGCAGCGTAGAGGGGGTGGATACGCAGTATTTT. Protein: CASSVEGVDTQYF.

V gene TRBV7-3 combines with J gene TRBJ2-3; D is undetermined. The CDR3 totals 13 residues. CDR1 is SGHTA and CDR2 is FQGTGA in the germline V gene. With 3 bases removed from V and 2 bases from J, the gap between germline ends came to 6 bases. The CDR3 spells CASSLEHTDTQYF. The CDR3 DNA is TGTGCCAGCAGCTTGGAGCACACAGATACGCAGTATTTT.

The chain is built from TRBV9 and TRBJ1-5; D not certain. The CDR3 spans 13 residues. The V gene's germline CDR1 is SGDLS and CDR2 YYNGEE. Deletions cut 2 bases from V and 7 bases from J, with 10 bases between. DNA for the CDR3: TGTGCCAGCAGCGTGGACCACGGACAGCCCCAGCATTTT. It specifies CASSVDHGQPQHF.

The genes are TRBV6-6 and TRBJ2-7; D perhaps matches TRBD1 (6 bases). The ends were cut back, 2 bases at V and 5 bases at J, with 7 bases in the middle. Germline loops: CDR1 MNHNY, CDR2 SVGAGI (reference sequence). There are 12 residues in the CDR3. The CDR3 DNA is TGTGCCAGCAGTTACCAGGGGAACGAGCAGTACTTC. Protein sequence: CASSYQGNEQYF.

This sequence joins TRBV19 and TRBJ2-7; 10 bases are a match to TRBD2. Germline loops: CDR1 LNHDA, CDR2 SQIVND (reference sequence). V trimming: 3 bases; J trimming: 1 base; junction bases outside the gene matches: 9. This CDR3 region has 17 residues. In DNA, the CDR3 is TGTGCCAGTAGTATTTGGCCTAGCGGGAGCGCTTCCTACGAGCAGTACTTC. It is translated as CASSIWPSGSASYEQYF.

The chain combines TRBV5-4 with TRBJ2-7; D is undetermined. Trimming took off 0 bases at V and 4 bases at J, with 5 bases between the two ends. Germline CDR1 reads SGHNT; CDR2 reads YYREEE (reference sequence). This CDR3 is 12 amino acids long. DNA of the CDR3: TGTGCCAGCAGCTTGGGGTTGTACGAGCAGTACTTC. Its protein is CASSLGLYEQYF. Supplemented by reference TRBV5-4 and TRBJ2-7, the full variable domain reads ETGVTQSPTHLIKTRGQQVTLRCSSQSGHNTVSWYQQALGQGPQFIFQYYREEENGRGNFPPRFSGLQFPNYSSELNVNALELDDSALYLCASSLGLYEQYFGPGTRLTVT.

The chain employs TRBV18 and TRBJ1-5; D uncertain. CDR1 and CDR2 from the germline V gene are KGHSH and LQKENI. This CDR3 is built from 15 residues. Trimming removed 6 bases at V and 4 bases at J, with 16 bases between. CDR3 DNA: TGTGCCAGCTCCACAGAGAGGCACGCAAATCAGCCCCAGCATTTT. It specifies CASSTERHANQPQHF.

This chain uses TRBV29-1 with TRBJ2-2; no clear D gene. This CDR3 is built from 12 residues. With 5 bases removed from V and 2 bases from J, the gap between germline ends came to 6 bases. Germline lookup yields CDR1 SQVTM and CDR2 ANQGSEA. For the CDR3, the DNA is TGCAGCGTTTGGGGTAACACCGGGGAGCTGTTTTTT. Its protein is CSVWGNTGELFF.

In its sample, this clone was seen a few times. The V and J genes are TRBV11-2 and TRBJ2-3, with 7 bases lining up with TRBD2. The germline V gene encodes CDR1 SGHAT and CDR2 FQNNGV. There are 16 residues in the CDR3. The trim removed 3 bases at V and 0 bases at J, leaving 6 bases unmatched. As DNA, the CDR3 is TGTGCCAGCAGCTTCCGCGGGAGAGGGAGCACAGATACGCAGTATTTT. It translates to CASSFRGRGSTDTQYF.

This chain connects TRBV6-4 to TRBJ2-1; D may be TRBD1 (5 bases). Germline CDR1 MRHNA, CDR2 SNTAGT. The ends were cut back, 4 bases at V and 4 bases at J, with 11 bases in the middle. There are 14 residues in the CDR3. Here the CDR3 reads CASSVGAEYNEQFF. CDR3 nucleotides: TGTGCCAGCAGTGTAGGGGCAGAATACAATGAGCAGTTCTTC.

This clone was seen only once. The chain couples TRBV11-3 to TRBJ2-7, with 14 bases that match TRBD2. This CDR3 is built from 18 residues. Trimming removed 3 bases from V and 4 bases from J; junction bases left unmatched: 11. The germline gives CDR1 SGHNT, CDR2 YENEEA. CDR3 sequence (DNA): TGTGCCAGCAGCTTCTGGTCCGGGACTAGCGGGAGATTTTACGAGCAGTACTTC. Translating gives CASSFWSGTSGRFYEQYF.